A selection of T cell receptor beta chains follows, all from one sample in a study of blood T cell repertoires in COVID-19. TCRdb's table, derived via immunoSEQ multiplex PCR, lists solely in-frame clones and lacks some. The sample carries 150,000 to 200,000 clones, about 92% recorded once. The source material was peripheral blood. The receptors derive from a woman in her sixties or seventies with COVID-19, enrolled during active disease. CDR3s include the opening cysteine and the closing phenylalanine or tryptophan. A D gene is named only where the DNA matches it firmly. Not every row has a clone size; where given, it reads once, few, many or a size class.

>14|TRBD1|.|TRBJ2-2|TRBV5-1
CASSFGTDTGELFF
TGCGCCAGCAGCTTCGGGACAGACACCGGGGAGCTGTTTTTT
>12|.|.|TRBJ1-2|TRBV2
CASIDSNYGYTF
TGTGCCAGCATTGACTCCAACTATGGCTACACCTTC
>15|.|.|TRBJ1-3|TRBV11-2
CASSSQEGYGNTIYF
TGTGCCAGCAGCTCCCAGGAGGGTTATGGAAACACCATATATTTT
>17|.|.|TRBJ1-5|TRBV7-9
CASSSATKQTTDQPQHF
TGTGCCAGCAGCTCCGCGACTAAGCAGACGACCGATCAGCCCCAGCATTTT
>20|TRBD1|.|TRBJ2-5|TRBV30
CAWSAPGTGGAGYQLETQYF
TGTGCCTGGAGTGCCCCCGGGACAGGGGGCGCGGGGTACCAATTGGAGACCCAGTACTTC
>13|TRBD1|.|TRBJ2-7|TRBV6-5
CATARDRGYEQYF
TGTGCCACCGCTCGGGACAGGGGATACGAGCAGTACTTC
>12|.|.|TRBJ1-6|TRBV6-5
CASCRVDSPLHF
TGTGCCAGCTGCAGGGTTGATTCACCCCTCCACTTT
>15|TRBD1|.|TRBJ2-7|TRBV7-9
CASSPGQDVTYEQYF
TGTGCCAGCAGCCCCGGACAGGACGTAACCTACGAGCAGTACTTC
>14|.|.|TRBJ2-7|TRBV14
CASSQGPGPYEQYF
TGTGCCAGCAGCCAAGGCCCAGGGCCCTACGAGCAGTACTTC
>12|.|once|TRBJ1-5|TRBV29-1
CSVGTEGQPQHF
TGCAGCGTGGGAACGGAGGGCCAGCCCCAGCATTTT
>15|.|.|TRBJ1-2|TRBV7-2
CASSLAPTANYGYTF
TGTGCCAGCAGCTTAGCGCCGACAGCAAACTATGGCTACACCTTC
>13|.|.|TRBJ2-5|TRBV7-8
CASSLGGERAQYF
TGTGCCAGCAGCTTAGGGGGGGAGAGAGCCCAGTACTTC
>16|TRBD1|.|TRBJ1-5|TRBV10-3
CAISELDRGVNQPQHF
TGTGCCATCAGTGAGTTGGACAGGGGGGTCAATCAGCCCCAGCATTTT
>11|.|.|TRBJ2-2|TRBV6-2/TRBV6-3
CASSSAGELFF
TGTGCCAGCAGTTCGGCCGGGGAGCTGTTTTTT
>15|.|.|TRBJ1-1|TRBV27
CASSLSIGEWTEAFF
TGTGCCAGCAGTTTATCGATCGGGGAGTGGACTGAAGCTTTCTTT
>13|.|few|TRBJ1-2|TRBV10-3
CAIKDNGKNGYTF
TGTGCCATCAAGGACAACGGAAAAAATGGCTACACCTTC
>14|TRBD1|.|TRBJ1-2|TRBV9
CASSVGDRSYGYTF
TGTGCCAGCAGCGTGGGGGACAGGTCTTATGGCTACACCTTC
>12|.|.|TRBJ1-4|TRBV11-2
CASSSGDEKLFF
TGTGCCAGCAGCTCAGGGGATGAAAAACTGTTTTTT
>14|.|.|TRBJ2-2|TRBV3-1/TRBV3-2
CASSQRSGTGELFF
TGTGCCAGCAGCCAAAGGTCGGGAACCGGGGAGCTGTTTTTT
>17|.|.|TRBJ1-4|TRBV7-9
CASSPIPRGRAGEKLFF
TGTGCCAGCAGCCCTATTCCCAGGGGCCGCGCTGGAGAAAAACTGTTTTTT
>13|.|.|TRBJ1-5|TRBV2
CASSGMSNQPQHF
TGTGCCAGCAGTGGAATGAGTAATCAGCCCCAGCATTTT
>13|.|.|TRBJ2-7|TRBV6-2/TRBV6-3
CASSLGHSVEQYF
TGTGCCAGCAGTTTGGGACATTCCGTAGAGCAGTACTTC
>15|.|.|TRBJ1-4|TRBV5-1
CASSLAAGPNEKLFF
TGCGCCAGCAGCTTGGCCGCAGGCCCGAATGAAAAACTGTTTTTT
>16|.|once|TRBJ1-4|TRBV7-9
CASSTRRGGTNEKLFF
TGTGCCAGCAGCACTAGACGGGGAGGAACTAATGAAAAACTGTTTTTT
>14|TRBD1|.|TRBJ1-6|TRBV7-6
CASSRTGDGSPLHF
TGTGCCAGCAGCAGAACAGGGGACGGTTCACCCCTCCACTTT
>16|.|few|TRBJ1-6|TRBV5-5
CASSLVGGGVGSPLHF
TGTGCCAGCAGCTTGGTAGGTGGCGGGGTAGGGTCACCCCTCCACTTT
>13|.|.|TRBJ1-4|TRBV7-3
CASSTGHGEKLFF
TGTGCCAGCAGCACCGGACACGGCGAAAAACTGTTTTTT
>17|TRBD2|once|TRBJ2-1|TRBV6-4
CASSDLGSGGARNEQFF
TGTGCCAGCAGTGACTTGGGAAGCGGGGGGGCCCGGAATGAGCAGTTCTTC
>13|.|.|TRBJ2-3|TRBV24-1
CATSDTRADTQYF
TGTGCCACCAGTGACACCAGGGCAGATACGCAGTATTTT
>15|.|once|TRBJ1-5|TRBV7-9
CASSLDFAGREPQHF
TGTGCCAGCAGCTTAGACTTCGCCGGGAGGGAGCCCCAGCATTTT
>16|.|.|TRBJ2-7|TRBV5-5
CASRPKDSPYSYEQYF
TGTGCCAGCAGACCGAAGGACAGCCCCTACTCCTACGAGCAGTACTTC
>15|.|.|TRBJ1-1|TRBV7-9
CASSLLTQMNTEAFF
TGTGCCAGCAGCTTACTTACGCAGATGAACACTGAAGCTTTCTTT
>14|.|.|TRBJ1-2|TRBV5-6
CASSPGGLDYGYTF
TGTGCCAGCAGTCCCGGGGGATTGGACTATGGCTACACCTTC
>13|TRBD1|.|TRBJ2-5|TRBV5-4
CASSPGTGPPQYF
TGTGCCAGCAGCCCAGGGACAGGGCCGCCCCAGTACTTC
>16|.|.|TRBJ1-5|TRBV19
CASSLGGGLNVQPQHF
TGTGCCAGTTCCCTAGGGGGGGGGTTAAACGTTCAGCCCCAGCATTTT
>16|TRBD1|.|TRBJ1-1|TRBV5-6
CASRPGTGSVNTEAFF
TGTGCCAGCCGCCCCGGGACAGGCTCGGTGAACACTGAAGCTTTCTTT
>12|.|.|TRBJ1-2|TRBV7-2
CASSSHRNGYTF
TGTGCCAGCAGCTCGCACAGAAATGGCTACACCTTC
>13|.|.|TRBJ2-7|TRBV7-2
CASSLAAGDEQYF
TGTGCCAGCAGCTTAGCCGCAGGGGACGAGCAGTACTTC
>16|.|once|TRBJ1-2|TRBV19
CASSIDRGDTDYGYTF
TGTGCCAGTAGTATAGATCGGGGGGACACCGACTATGGCTACACCTTC
>15|TRBD1|once|TRBJ2-7|TRBV6-5
CASSWDRRSSYEQYF
TGTGCCAGCAGTTGGGACAGAAGGAGCTCCTACGAGCAGTACTTC
>14|.|.|TRBJ1-2|TRBV4-3
CASSQDTGIYGYTF
TGCGCCAGCAGCCAAGATACAGGAATCTATGGCTACACCTTC
>15|.|once|TRBJ1-6|TRBV15
CATSRDTRQNSPLHF
TGTGCCACCAGCAGAGATACTAGACAAAATTCACCCCTCCACTTT
>15|TRBD1|.|TRBJ2-7|TRBV7-2
CASSPRTGMRYEQYF
TGTGCCAGCAGCCCCCGGACAGGGATGAGGTACGAGCAGTACTTC
>13|.|.|TRBJ2-2|TRBV4-3
CASSQVISGELFF
TGCGCCAGCAGCCAAGTTATATCCGGGGAGCTGTTTTTT
>14|.|.|TRBJ2-5|TRBV6-5
CASSYSWQGETQYF
TGTGCCAGCAGTTACTCGTGGCAGGGAGAGACCCAGTACTTC
>14|.|.|TRBJ1-2|TRBV10-3
CAISESLGRYGYTF
TGTGCCATCAGTGAGTCTCTGGGGAGGTATGGCTACACCTTC
>13|.|.|TRBJ1-1|TRBV18
CASSSGRDTEAFF
TGTGCCAGCTCGAGCGGGAGGGACACTGAAGCTTTCTTT
>16|TRBD2|.|TRBJ2-2|TRBV6-2/TRBV6-3
CASSPNGGANTGELFF
TGTGCCAGCAGCCCTAACGGGGGGGCGAACACCGGGGAGCTGTTTTTT
>15|.|.|TRBJ1-6|TRBV5-5
CASSLAGQGVAPLHF
TGTGCCAGCAGCTTGGCAGGTCAGGGTGTAGCACCCCTCCACTTT
>13|.|once|TRBJ1-1|TRBV6-5
CASTRTPTSGTFF
TGTGCCAGCACAAGGACACCAACTTCAGGGACTTTCTTT
>12|.|.|TRBJ1-2|TRBV7-2
CASSLSGYGYTF
TGTGCCAGCAGCTTATCAGGCTATGGCTACACCTTC
>15|.|.|TRBJ1-1|TRBV25-1
CASSEYVSGGTEAFF
TGTGCCAGCAGTGAATATGTCTCGGGAGGGACTGAAGCTTTCTTT
>14|.|.|TRBJ1-5|TRBV25-1
CASSEYGGNQPQHF
TGTGCCAGCAGTGAATATGGCGGGAATCAGCCCCAGCATTTT
>15|.|.|TRBJ1-3|TRBV7-3
CASSSIPGAGNTIYF
TGTGCCAGCAGCTCGATTCCGGGGGCTGGAAACACCATATATTTT
>13|.|.|TRBJ2-5|TRBV18
CASSPGATETQYF
TGTGCCAGCTCACCAGGGGCTACGGAGACCCAGTACTTC